One and the same sample provided the 23 T cell receptor beta chains below, sequenced in a study of response to subunit inactivated influenza vaccine (dated by TCRdb to about 2018). Library generation was performed with RT-PCR. The listed sequencing device is Illumina HiSeq 2500. Through fastp at Q25 and MiXCR, TCRdb rebuilt clones from the public reads, retaining in-frame beta chains. When rows share a CDR3 protein, they turn into one entry using the most common DNA and genes. Within this sample are roughly 620,000 distinct CDR3 sequences, with over 9% of them counted one time only. 8% to 13% of the sample is in the top ten clones. This sample was shared with a second study, whose subject was T cells expressing NK-cell markers. The second study's paper adds: TCR beta cDNA libraries were made by 5'RACE template switching that added a universal primer site and unique molecular identifiers.

The sample here was PBMCs from blood, taken on the day of vaccination. Every receptor here comes from a man over 45 who received an inactivated influenza vaccine. Donor details come from another sample of the same person, matched by shared clones.

This clonotype was counted at least ten times. The chain joins TRBV20-1 to TRBJ2-4; 7 bases match TRBD1. The J segment lost 5 bases and the V segment lost 4 bases, leaving 5 bases of the junction unmatched. CDR3 length equals 13 residues. The germline CDR1 and CDR2 sequences are DFQATT and SNEGSKA (reference sequence). This chain's CDR3 is CSATYRGQNIQYF. CDR3 coding DNA: TGCAGTGCTACTTACAGGGGCCAAAACATTCAGTACTTC.

This clonotype was recorded a few times. The chain combines TRBV7-9 with TRBJ1-4; maybe TRBD1 (5 bases). V lost 5 bases, J lost 5 bases, and 15 bases lay in between. The CDR3 is made up of 15 amino acids. CDR1 SEHNR and CDR2 FQNEAQ come from the germline V gene (reference sequence). The CDR3 region has the DNA TGTGCCAGCAGCGCCTCTACGTCAGGGAATGAAAAACTGTTTTTT. It translates to CASSASTSGNEKLFF.

This clonotype was detected only a few times. The chain has TRBV10-3 and TRBJ2-1; 8 nucleotides match TRBD1. The CDR3 spans 16 residues. V lost 6 bases, J lost 3 bases, and 10 bases stayed unmatched. CDR1 is ENHRY and CDR2 is SYGVKD in the germline V gene. The DNA for the CDR3 is TGTGCCATCAGCGCGACAGGGGCCAGGGTCTACAATGAGCAGTTCTTC. This gives the protein CAISATGARVYNEQFF.

This clonotype showed up just a few times. This sequence joins TRBV12-3 or TRBV12-4 and TRBJ1-6; possibly TRBD1 for D (6 bases). This CDR3 contains 14 residues. V shed 5 bases and J shed 9 bases, with 14 bases lying between them. Here the CDR3 reads CASSQQGGGSPLHF. CDR3 coding DNA: TGTGCCAGCAGTCAACAGGGAGGCGGTTCACCCCTCCACTTT.

As regards this clonotype: Its ends do not fully match the called genes, so a read error is possible. The chain couples TRBV29-1 to TRBJ2-4, with 15 bases identical to TRBD2. The length of the CDR3 is 16 residues. The germline V gene has CDR1 SQVTM and CDR2 ANQGSEA. CDR3 bases: TGCAGCGTCCGGACTAGCGGGAGGGCTTTTGCGCACATTCAATACTTC. Amino acid sequence: CSVRTSGRAFAHIQYF.

The rearrangement joins TRBV2 to TRBJ2-5; 7 bases are shared with TRBD2. The CDR3 runs to 18 residues. Losses at the gene ends were 6 bases for V and 2 bases for J; bases not matched to a gene: 18. The germline gives CDR1 SNHLY, CDR2 FYNNEI. CDR3 region: CASSALMGGRGLQETQYF. The CDR3 coding sequence is TGTGCCAGCAGCGCGCTGATGGGCGGGCGGGGGTTACAAGAGACCCAGTACTTC.

This chain uses TRBV9 with TRBJ2-3, with D unclear. V lost 0 bases to trimming and J lost 2 bases, with 13 bases between them. The CDR3 spans 16 residues. Germline CDR1 is SGDLS and CDR2 is YYNGEE. The CDR3 region is CASSVAYVGDTDTQYF. DNA for the CDR3: TGTGCCAGCAGCGTAGCTTACGTTGGGGACACAGATACGCAGTATTTT. The full variable domain, with the rest looked up from reference TRBV9 and TRBJ2-3, is DSGVTQTPKHLITATGQRVTLRCSPRSGDLSVYWYQQSLDQGLQFLIQYYNGEERAKGNILERFSAQQFPDLHSELNLSSLELGDSALYFCASSVAYVGDTDTQYFGPGTRLTVL.

This clonotype turned up a few times. J is TRBJ1-1 and V is TRBV15; D ambiguous. CDR3 length: 11 amino acids. The V gene lost 1 base and the J gene lost 8 bases, with 5 bases spanning the gap. Germline loops: CDR1 LNHNV, CDR2 YYDKDF (reference sequence). The CDR3 region has the DNA TGTGCCACCAGCAGAGTAGGCGAAGCTTTCTTT. Amino acids: CATSRVGEAFF.

This clonotype appeared a few times. The rearrangement joins TRBV10-3 to TRBJ2-7, with D maybe TRBD2 (7 bases). The CDR3 has 15 amino acids. V lost 6 bases, J lost 4 bases, and 19 bases lay in between. Germline assignment: CDR1 ENHRY and CDR2 SYGVKD. The CDR3, as DNA: TGTGCCATCAGCGGGGGCGTGAGCGGGACTTACGAGCAGTACTTC. As protein: CAISGGVSGTYEQYF.

The chain couples TRBV7-8 to TRBJ2-7, with D possibly called TRBD1 or TRBD2 (5 bases each). The CDR3 spans 14 residues. Germline assignment: CDR1 SGHVS and CDR2 FQNEAQ. Deletions cut 2 bases from V and 3 bases from J, with 11 bases between. The CDR3 loop reads CASSLSVGGYEQYF. CDR3 bases: TGTGCCAGCAGCTTATCAGTTGGGGGCTACGAGCAGTACTTC.

The sample holds a few counts of this clonotype. In DNA form, the CDR3 reads TGTGCCAGCAGTTTGGGGCGGGGGCCCCCCTACAATGAGCAGTTCTTC. Residues: CASSLGRGPPYNEQFF. This chain links TRBV12-3 or TRBV12-4 with TRBJ2-1; maybe TRBD2 (7 bases). The CDR3 spans 16 residues. Trimming stripped 3 bases from V and 2 bases from J, with 14 bases between.

The chain couples TRBV5-1 to TRBJ2-4; D not certain. V was trimmed by 2 bases and J by 1 base, leaving 13 bases between them. This CDR3 comprises 16 residues. The V gene's germline CDR1 is SGHRS and CDR2 YFSETQ. The CDR3 reads CASSFAPVDAKNIQYF. CDR3 sequence (DNA): TGCGCCAGCAGCTTCGCCCCGGTCGATGCCAAAAACATTCAGTACTTC.

The sample holds many counts of this clonotype. The chain joins TRBV29-1 to TRBJ2-5; D gene unclear. Germline V CDR1 and CDR2: SQVTM, ANQGSEA. V lost 7 bases and J lost 4, with 16 bases in between. This CDR3 region has 13 residues. The CDR3 loop is CSAEPRVGETQYF. CDR3 DNA: TGCAGCGCAGAACCAAGGGTTGGAGAGACCCAGTACTTC.

Comments on this clonotype: A much more abundant neighbour one base away suggests this may be a read error. The chain couples TRBV5-1 to TRBJ2-1; D remains ambiguous. CDR1 is SGHRS, CDR2 YFSETQ, per germline. The CDR3 length is 14 residues. The CDR3 DNA follows: TGCGCCAGCAGCTTCGAATTAGTTTACAATGTGCAGTTCTTC. Amino acids: CASSFELVYNVQFF. The full variable domain, its missing parts supplied by reference TRBV5-1 and TRBJ2-1, is KAGVTQTPRYLIKTRGQQVTLSCSPISGHRSVSWYQQTPGQGLQFLFEYFSETQRNKGNFPGRFSGRQFSNSRSEMNVSTLELGDSALYLCASSFELVYNVQFFGPGTRLTVL.

V and J are TRBV29-1 and TRBJ1-1, with unresolved D. The CDR3 runs to 10 residues. Trimming took off 4 bases at V and 4 bases at J, with 4 bases between the two ends. Per germline, CDR1 SQVTM and CDR2 ANQGSEA. The CDR3 DNA reads TGCAGCGTTGTGGTCACTGAAGCTTTCTTT. This codes for CSVVVTEAFF.

This chain joins TRBV7-2 and TRBJ1-2, with no clear D. CDR3 length: 16 residues. Germline V gene data show CDR1 as SGHTA and CDR2 as FQGNSA. Trimming shortened V by 5 bases and J by 5 bases, and 21 bases separated the two germline ends. The CDR3 coding sequence is TGTGCCAGCAGCCCGACCCGAGTACCCCGGCGATATGGCTACACCTTC. Its translation is CASSPTRVPRRYGYTF.

The table lists this clonotype with a few counts. The DNA of the CDR3 is TGCAGTGCTATATCAAGCCGGGACCTCCAAGAGACCCAGTACTTC. Translating it yields CSAISSRDLQETQYF. The chain carries TRBV20-1 and TRBJ2-5; D is perhaps TRBD1 or TRBD2 (5 bases each). Trimming cost V 4 bases and J 1 base, with 16 bases left between them. There are 15 residues in the CDR3. Germline CDR1 and CDR2: DFQATT and SNEGSKA (reference sequence).

This clonotype came up many times. This rearrangement joins TRBV6-2 or TRBV6-3 to TRBJ2-1; 12 nucleotides line up with TRBD2. The V segment lost 0 bases and the J segment 5 bases; nucleotides outside the gene matches: 8. CDR1 is MNHEY and CDR2 is SVGEGT in the germline V gene. The CDR3 length is 18 residues. The CDR3 coding sequence is TGTGCCAGCAGTTACTCGAAGTTTCTAGCGGGAGGGCACAATGAGCAGTTCTTC. Its translation: CASSYSKFLAGGHNEQFF.

J is TRBJ2-3 and V is TRBV28; the match to TRBD1 covers 7 bases. This CDR3 region has 15 residues. Germline-derived CDR1 and CDR2 are MDHEN and SYDVKM. The junction had 7 bases not matched to a gene; V was cut back by 5 bases and J by 2 bases. CDR3 sequence reads: CASSNRGSFTDTQYF. The CDR3 nucleotides read TGTGCCAGCAGTAACAGGGGAAGCTTCACAGATACGCAGTATTTT.

A few counts support this clonotype. V is TRBV5-1 and J is TRBJ2-1; 10 bases fit TRBD2. Looked up from germline, CDR1 is SGHRS and CDR2 is YFSETQ. The length of the CDR3 is 14 residues. J gave up 9 bases and V 4 bases, and 7 bases lay outside the gene matches. The CDR3 DNA sequence: TGCGCCAGCAGCCCCGGGACTAGCGTTAGTGAGCAGTTCTTC. It specifies CASSPGTSVSEQFF. Combining the CDR3 with reference TRBV5-1 and TRBJ2-1 gives the whole variable domain KAGVTQTPRYLIKTRGQQVTLSCSPISGHRSVSWYQQTPGQGLQFLFEYFSETQRNKGNFPGRFSGRQFSNSRSEMNVSTLELGDSALYLCASSPGTSVSEQFFGPGTRLTVL.

This sequence joins TRBV7-2 and TRBJ2-7; D is unresolved. The CDR3 has 14 amino acids. In germline, CDR1 is SGHTA, CDR2 FQGNSA. Deletions cut 3 bases from V and 3 bases from J, with 12 bases between. CDR3 protein: CASSFPAASYEQYF. The CDR3 DNA follows: TGTGCCAGCAGCTTCCCTGCGGCAAGCTACGAGCAGTACTTC.

There are a few counts of this clonotype. The V gene is TRBV11-2, the J gene TRBJ2-5; D not resolved. V dropped 3 bases and J dropped 0 bases, with 5 bases sitting between them. Germline V gene lookup returns CDR1 SGHAT and CDR2 FQNNGV. This CDR3 is built from 13 residues. The CDR3 nucleotides are TGTGCCAGCAGCTTTGGTCACCAAGAGACCCAGTACTTC. Protein product: CASSFGHQETQYF.

This clonotype was recorded a few times. The J gene is TRBJ2-5, the V gene TRBV4-3, with 7 bases that match TRBD2. CDR1 and CDR2 from the germline V gene are LGHNA and YSLEER. The CDR3 covers 16 residues. J was trimmed by 1 base and V by 2 bases; bases with no gene match: 7. The CDR3 is CASSQHPSGPQETQYF. The CDR3 coding sequence is TGCGCCAGCAGCCAACACCCTAGCGGCCCCCAAGAGACCCAGTACTTC.